Sequencing of this T cell receptor (beta chain) was carried out in a study of OX40 agonist ivuxolimab in advanced cancers. About the research overall: Every 2 weeks, ivuxolimab was infused into the patients intravenously at between 0.01 and 10 mg/kg. Study-wide results and limits: Doses of 0.1 to 3.0 mg/kg were accompanied by clonal expansion of CD4+ and CD8+ blood T cells by week 6.

Concerning this clone: Its antigen is not known.

The repertoire was sequenced with immunoSEQ multiplex PCR; TCRdb's copy has only in-frame clones and lacks some. This table has around 90,000 clones, approximately 90% appearing once. This TCR came from an adult with an advanced solid tumor such as melanoma, head and neck, liver or kidney cancer. Sequencing used CD4+ or CD8+ T cells sorted from blood, obtained in a trial of the OX40 agonist ivuxolimab.

CDR3 sequence: CSVHWLAGVTQYF. CDR3 coding DNA: TGCAGCGTTCATTGGCTAGCGGGAGTCACCCAGTACTTC. The V gene is TRBV29-1, the J gene TRBJ2-5; 10 bases are a match to TRBD2. CDR1 SQVTM and CDR2 ANQGSEA come from the germline V gene. This CDR3 has 13 amino acids. Trimming took 5 bases from V and 8 from J; bases not matched to a gene: 8.